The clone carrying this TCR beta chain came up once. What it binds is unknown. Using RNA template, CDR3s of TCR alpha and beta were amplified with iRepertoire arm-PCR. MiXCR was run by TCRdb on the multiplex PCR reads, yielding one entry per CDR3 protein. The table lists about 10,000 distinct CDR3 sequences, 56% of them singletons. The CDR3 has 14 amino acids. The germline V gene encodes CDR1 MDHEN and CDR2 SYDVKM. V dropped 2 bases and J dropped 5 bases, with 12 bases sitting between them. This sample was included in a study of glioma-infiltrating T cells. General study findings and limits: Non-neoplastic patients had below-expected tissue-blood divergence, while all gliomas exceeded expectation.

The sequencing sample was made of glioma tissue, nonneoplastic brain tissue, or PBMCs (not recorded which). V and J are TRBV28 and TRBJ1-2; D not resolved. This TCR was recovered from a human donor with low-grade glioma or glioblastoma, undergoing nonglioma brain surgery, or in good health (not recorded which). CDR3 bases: TGTGCCAGCAGTTTAACGTTTTGGGGTTATGGCTACACCTTC. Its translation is CASSLTFWGYGYTF.